The rows below give T cell receptor beta chains drawn from one sample of a study of cytomegalovirus exposure and HLA in healthy donors. TCRdb's copy holds only in-frame clones and misses some; the assay was immunoSEQ multiplex PCR. This sample's table has roughly 90,000 clones. Sequencing was done on a sample of PBMCs. The source of these receptors is a man aged 50 to 59 in good health and CMV-seropositive. Each CDR3 is given with its conserved first and last residue. The order of the fields is J gene, D gene, V gene, CDR3 protein, CDR3 DNA. A D gene is named only where the DNA matches it firmly.

J: TRBJ1-2; D: .; V: TRBV19; CDR3: CASSTLGEGSSYGYTF; DNA: TGTGCCAGTAGTACGCTGGGTGAGGGCTCTTCGTATGGCTACACCTTC
J: TRBJ1-1; D: TRBD1; V: TRBV7-2; CDR3: CASSRQGNTEAFF; DNA: TGTGCCAGCAGCAGACAGGGGAACACTGAAGCTTTCTTT
J: TRBJ1-1; D: .; V: TRBV10-3; CDR3: CAISWSEEGTEAFF; DNA: TGTGCCATCAGTTGGTCGGAAGAGGGAACTGAAGCTTTCTTT
J: TRBJ1-2; D: TRBD1; V: TRBV7-9; CDR3: CASSPETGDLSGYTF; DNA: TGTGCCAGCAGCCCAGAGACAGGGGACCTGAGCGGCTACACCTTC
J: TRBJ1-5; D: TRBD1; V: TRBV6-5; CDR3: CASREETGNNQPQHF; DNA: TGTGCCAGCAGGGAGGAGACAGGGAACAATCAGCCCCAGCATTTT
J: TRBJ2-1; D: .; V: TRBV19; CDR3: CASSMNRDIHNEQFF; DNA: TGTGCCAGTAGTATGAACAGGGATATACACAATGAGCAGTTCTTC
J: TRBJ1-1; D: .; V: TRBV11-2; CDR3: CASSLMTLGPTEAFF; DNA: TGTGCCAGCAGCTTAATGACGCTAGGCCCCACTGAAGCTTTCTTT
J: TRBJ2-5; D: TRBD2; V: TRBV7-9; CDR3: CASSLDLAGPEETQYF; DNA: TGTGCCAGCAGCTTAGATCTAGCGGGGCCAGAAGAGACCCAGTACTTC
J: TRBJ1-1; D: .; V: TRBV9; CDR3: CASSVAADMNTEAFF; DNA: TGTGCCAGCAGCGTAGCAGCGGATATGAACACTGAAGCTTTCTTT
J: TRBJ1-4; D: .; V: TRBV27; CDR3: CASSLSVSRGGEKLFF; DNA: TGTGCCAGCAGTTTATCTGTGTCCAGAGGCGGCGAAAAACTGTTTTTT